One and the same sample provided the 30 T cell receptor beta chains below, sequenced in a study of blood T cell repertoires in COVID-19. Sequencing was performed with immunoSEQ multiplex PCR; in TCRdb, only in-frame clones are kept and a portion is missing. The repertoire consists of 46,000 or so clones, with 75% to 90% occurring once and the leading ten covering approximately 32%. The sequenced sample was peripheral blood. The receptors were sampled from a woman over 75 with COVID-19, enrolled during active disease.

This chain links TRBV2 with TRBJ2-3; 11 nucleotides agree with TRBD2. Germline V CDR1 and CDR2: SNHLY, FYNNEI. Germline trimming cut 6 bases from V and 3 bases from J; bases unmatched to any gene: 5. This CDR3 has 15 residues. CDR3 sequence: CASSPGTSGTDTQYF. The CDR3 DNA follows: TGTGCCAGCAGCCCTGGGACTAGCGGAACAGATACGCAGTATTTT.

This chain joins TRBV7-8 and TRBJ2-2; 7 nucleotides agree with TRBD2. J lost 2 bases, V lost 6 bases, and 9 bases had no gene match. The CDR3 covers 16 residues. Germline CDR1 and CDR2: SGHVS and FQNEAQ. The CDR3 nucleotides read TGTGCCAGCAGGAGGCCGGGGGGACTTAACACCGGGGAGCTGTTTTTT. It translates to CASRRPGGLNTGELFF.

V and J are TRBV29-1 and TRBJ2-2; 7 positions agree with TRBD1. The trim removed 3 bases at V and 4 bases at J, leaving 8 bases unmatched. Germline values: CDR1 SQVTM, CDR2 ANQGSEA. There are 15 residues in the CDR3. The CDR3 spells CSVEGAQGPTGELFF. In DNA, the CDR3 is TGCAGCGTTGAGGGGGCACAGGGGCCCACCGGGGAGCTGTTTTTT.

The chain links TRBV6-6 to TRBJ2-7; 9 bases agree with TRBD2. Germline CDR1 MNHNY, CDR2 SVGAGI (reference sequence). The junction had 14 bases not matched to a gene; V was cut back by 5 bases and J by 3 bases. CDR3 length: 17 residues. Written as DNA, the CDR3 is TGTGCCAGCAGTCACACGGTCCCGGCTAGCGGGGTCTACGAGCAGTACTTC. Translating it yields CASSHTVPASGVYEQYF.

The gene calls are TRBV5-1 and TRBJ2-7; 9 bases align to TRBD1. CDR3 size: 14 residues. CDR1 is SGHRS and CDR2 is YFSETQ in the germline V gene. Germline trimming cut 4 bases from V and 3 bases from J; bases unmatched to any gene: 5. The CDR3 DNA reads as TGCGCCAGCAGCCCGACAGGGGGAGACTACGAGCAGTACTTC. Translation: CASSPTGGDYEQYF.

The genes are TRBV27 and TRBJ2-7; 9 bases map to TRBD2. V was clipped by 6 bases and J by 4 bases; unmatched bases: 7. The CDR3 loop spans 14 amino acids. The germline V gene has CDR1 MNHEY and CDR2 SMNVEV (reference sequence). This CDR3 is CASRGSGSGYEQYF. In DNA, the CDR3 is TGTGCCAGCAGAGGTAGCGGGAGCGGTTACGAGCAGTACTTC.

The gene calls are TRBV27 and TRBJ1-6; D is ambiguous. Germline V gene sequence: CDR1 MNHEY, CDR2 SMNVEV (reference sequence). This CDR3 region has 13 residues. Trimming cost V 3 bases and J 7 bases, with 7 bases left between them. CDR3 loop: CASSFGANSPLHF. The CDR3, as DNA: TGTGCCAGCAGTTTCGGAGCCAATTCACCCCTCCACTTT.

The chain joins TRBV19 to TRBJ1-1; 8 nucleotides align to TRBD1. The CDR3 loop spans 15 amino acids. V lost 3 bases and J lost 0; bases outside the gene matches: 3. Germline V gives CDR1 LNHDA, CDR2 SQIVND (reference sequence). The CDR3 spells CASSMGTGLNTEAFF. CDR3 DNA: TGTGCCAGTAGTATGGGGACAGGCTTGAACACTGAAGCTTTCTTT.

The DNA of the CDR3 is TGCGCCAGCAGCTTAATTAGCGGGAGGATGCTCACCGAGCAGTACTTC. It translates to CASSLISGRMLTEQYF. V usage is TRBV5-1 and J usage is TRBJ2-7; 10 bases are shared with TRBD2. The CDR3 covers 16 residues. CDR1 is SGHRS and CDR2 is YFSETQ in the germline V gene. J was trimmed by 6 bases and V by 2 bases; bases with no gene match: 11.

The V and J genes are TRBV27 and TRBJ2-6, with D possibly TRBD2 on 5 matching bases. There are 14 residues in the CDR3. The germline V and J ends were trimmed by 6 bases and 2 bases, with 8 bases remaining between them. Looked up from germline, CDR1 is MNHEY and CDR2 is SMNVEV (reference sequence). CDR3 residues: CASSSGTGANVLTF. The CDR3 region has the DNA TGTGCCAGCAGCTCCGGGACTGGGGCCAACGTCCTGACTTTC.

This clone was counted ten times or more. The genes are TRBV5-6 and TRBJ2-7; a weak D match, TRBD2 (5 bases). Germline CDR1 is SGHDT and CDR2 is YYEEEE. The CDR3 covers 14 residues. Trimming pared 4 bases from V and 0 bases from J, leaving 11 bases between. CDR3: CASSRMGASYEQYF. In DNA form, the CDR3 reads TGTGCCAGCAGCCGAATGGGAGCCTCCTACGAGCAGTACTTC.

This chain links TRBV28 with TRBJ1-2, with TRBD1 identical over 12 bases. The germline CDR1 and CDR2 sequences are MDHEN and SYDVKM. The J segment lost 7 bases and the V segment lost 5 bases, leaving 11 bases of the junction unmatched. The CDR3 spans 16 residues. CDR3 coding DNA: TGTGCCAGCAGTGGGAACTGGGGACAGGGGGCGCTTGGCTACACCTTC. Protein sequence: CASSGNWGQGALGYTF.

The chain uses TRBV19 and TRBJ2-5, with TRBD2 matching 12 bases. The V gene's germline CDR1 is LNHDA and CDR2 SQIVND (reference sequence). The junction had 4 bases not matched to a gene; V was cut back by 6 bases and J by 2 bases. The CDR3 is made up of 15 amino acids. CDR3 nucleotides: TGTGCCAGTAGCGAACTAGCGGGGGGTCAAGAGACCCAGTACTTC. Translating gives CASSELAGGQETQYF.

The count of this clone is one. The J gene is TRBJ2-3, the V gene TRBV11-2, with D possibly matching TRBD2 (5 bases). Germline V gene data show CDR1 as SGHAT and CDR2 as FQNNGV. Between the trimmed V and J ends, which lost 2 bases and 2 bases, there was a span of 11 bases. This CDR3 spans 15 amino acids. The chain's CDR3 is CASSLSRGYTDTQYF. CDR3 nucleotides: TGTGCCAGCAGCTTAAGTCGGGGTTACACAGATACGCAGTATTTT.

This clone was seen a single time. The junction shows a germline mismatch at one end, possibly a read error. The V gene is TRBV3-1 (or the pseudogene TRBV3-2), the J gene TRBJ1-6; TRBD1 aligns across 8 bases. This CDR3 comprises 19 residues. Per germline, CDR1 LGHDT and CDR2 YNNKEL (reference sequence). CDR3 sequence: CARSLRDRMIMDYNSPLHF. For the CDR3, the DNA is TGTGCCAGAAGCCTCCGGGACAGGATGATAATGGACTATAATTCACCCCTCCACTTT.

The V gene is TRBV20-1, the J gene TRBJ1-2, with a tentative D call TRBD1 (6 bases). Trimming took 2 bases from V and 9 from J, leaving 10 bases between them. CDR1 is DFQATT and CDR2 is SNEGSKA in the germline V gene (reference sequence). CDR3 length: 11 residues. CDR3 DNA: TGCAGTGCTAGACCGCAGGGGAGCTACACCTTC. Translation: CSARPQGSYTF.

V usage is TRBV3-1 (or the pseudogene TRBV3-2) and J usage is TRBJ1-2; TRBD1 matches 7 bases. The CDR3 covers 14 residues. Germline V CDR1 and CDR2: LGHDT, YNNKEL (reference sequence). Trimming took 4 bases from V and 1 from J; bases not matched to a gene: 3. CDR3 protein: CASSRGQFNYGYTF. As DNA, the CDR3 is TGTGCCAGCAGCCGGGGACAGTTTAACTATGGCTACACCTTC.

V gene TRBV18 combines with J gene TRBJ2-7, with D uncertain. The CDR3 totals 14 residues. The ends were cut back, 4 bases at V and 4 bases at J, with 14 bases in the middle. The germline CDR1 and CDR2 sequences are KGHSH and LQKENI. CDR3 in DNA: TGTGCCAGCTCACTTGGCAGATCGTCATACGAGCAGTACTTC. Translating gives CASSLGRSSYEQYF.

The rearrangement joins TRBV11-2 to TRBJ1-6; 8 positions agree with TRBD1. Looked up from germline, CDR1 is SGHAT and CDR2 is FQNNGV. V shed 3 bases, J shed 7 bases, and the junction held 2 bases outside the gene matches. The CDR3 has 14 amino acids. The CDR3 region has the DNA TGTGCCAGCAGCTTGGGACAGGAGAATTCACCCCTCCACTTT. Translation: CASSLGQENSPLHF.

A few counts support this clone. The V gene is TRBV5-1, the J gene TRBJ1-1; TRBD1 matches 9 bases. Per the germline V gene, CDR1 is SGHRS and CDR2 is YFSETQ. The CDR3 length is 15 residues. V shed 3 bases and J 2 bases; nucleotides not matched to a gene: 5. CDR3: CASSYGTGYNTEAFF. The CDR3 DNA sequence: TGCGCCAGCAGCTATGGGACAGGGTATAACACTGAAGCTTTCTTT.

CDR3 bases: TGTGCCAGCAGGGGACAGGGGGAAGGAAACACCATATATTTT. This gives the protein CASRGQGEGNTIYF. This chain uses TRBV5-4 with TRBJ1-3, with 11 bases aligning to TRBD1. CDR3 length: 14 amino acids. The J segment lost 4 bases and the V segment lost 5 bases, leaving 2 bases of the junction unmatched. Germline values: CDR1 SGHNT, CDR2 YYREEE (reference sequence).

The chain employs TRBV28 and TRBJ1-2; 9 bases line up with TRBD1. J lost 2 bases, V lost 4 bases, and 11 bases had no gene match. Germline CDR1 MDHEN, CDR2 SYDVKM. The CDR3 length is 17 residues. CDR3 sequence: CASSSTRGTGNNYGYTF. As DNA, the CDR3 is TGTGCCAGCAGTTCGACTAGGGGGACAGGGAACAACTATGGCTACACCTTC.

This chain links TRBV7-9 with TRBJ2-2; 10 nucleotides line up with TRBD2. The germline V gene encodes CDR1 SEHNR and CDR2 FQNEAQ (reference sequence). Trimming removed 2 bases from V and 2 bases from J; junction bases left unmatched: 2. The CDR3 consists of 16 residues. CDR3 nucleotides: TGTGCCAGCAGCTTACTAGCGGGAGTAAACACCGGGGAGCTGTTTTTT. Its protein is CASSLLAGVNTGELFF.

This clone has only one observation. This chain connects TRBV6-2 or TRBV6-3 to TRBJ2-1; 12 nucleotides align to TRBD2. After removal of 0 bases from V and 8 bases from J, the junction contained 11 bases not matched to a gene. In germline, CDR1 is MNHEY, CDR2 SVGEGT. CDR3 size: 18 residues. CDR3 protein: CASSYSASGRAGSHEQFF. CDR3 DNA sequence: TGTGCCAGCAGTTACTCGGCTAGCGGGAGGGCCGGATCCCATGAGCAGTTCTTC.

This CDR3 is CASSLRTGELFF. In nucleotides, the CDR3 is TGTGCCAGCAGCTTGAGAACCGGGGAGCTGTTTTTT. The V and J genes are TRBV7-3 and TRBJ2-2; D call uncertain. Germline assignment: CDR1 SGHTA and CDR2 FQGTGA. The CDR3 consists of 12 residues. Trimming removed 3 bases at V and 5 bases at J, with 4 bases between.

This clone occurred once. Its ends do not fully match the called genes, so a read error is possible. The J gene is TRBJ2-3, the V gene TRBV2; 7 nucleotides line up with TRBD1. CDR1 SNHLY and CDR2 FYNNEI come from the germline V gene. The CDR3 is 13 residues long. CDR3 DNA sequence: TGTGCCAGCAGTCCCTCCGGGACAGAGACGCAGTATTTT. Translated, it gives CASSPSGTETQYF.

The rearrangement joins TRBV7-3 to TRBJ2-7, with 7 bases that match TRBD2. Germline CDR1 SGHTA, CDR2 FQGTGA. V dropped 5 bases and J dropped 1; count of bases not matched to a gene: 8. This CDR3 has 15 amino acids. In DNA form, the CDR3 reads TGTGCCAGCAGCCCTAATGAGGGACTATCCTACGAGCAGTACTTC. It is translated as CASSPNEGLSYEQYF.

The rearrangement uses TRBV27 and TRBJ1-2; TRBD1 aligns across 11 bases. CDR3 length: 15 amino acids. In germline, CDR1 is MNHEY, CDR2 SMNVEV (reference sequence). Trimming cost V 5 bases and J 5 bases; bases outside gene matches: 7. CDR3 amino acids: CASSPRTGGGYGYTF. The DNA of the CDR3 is TGTGCCAGCAGTCCTAGGACAGGGGGCGGTTATGGCTACACCTTC.

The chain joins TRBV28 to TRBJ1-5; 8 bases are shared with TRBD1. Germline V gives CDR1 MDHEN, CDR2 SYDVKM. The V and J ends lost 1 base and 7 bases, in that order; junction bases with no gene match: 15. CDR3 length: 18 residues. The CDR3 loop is CASSLFNLRTGKRQPQHF. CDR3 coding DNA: TGTGCCAGCAGTTTATTCAACCTCAGGACAGGGAAAAGGCAGCCCCAGCATTTT.

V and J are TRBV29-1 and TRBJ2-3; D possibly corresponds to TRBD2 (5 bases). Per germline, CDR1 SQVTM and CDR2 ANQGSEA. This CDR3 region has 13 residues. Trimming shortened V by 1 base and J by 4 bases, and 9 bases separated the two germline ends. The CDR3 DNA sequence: TGCAGCGTTGAAGCCCAGGAGGCAGATACGCAGTATTTT. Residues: CSVEAQEADTQYF.